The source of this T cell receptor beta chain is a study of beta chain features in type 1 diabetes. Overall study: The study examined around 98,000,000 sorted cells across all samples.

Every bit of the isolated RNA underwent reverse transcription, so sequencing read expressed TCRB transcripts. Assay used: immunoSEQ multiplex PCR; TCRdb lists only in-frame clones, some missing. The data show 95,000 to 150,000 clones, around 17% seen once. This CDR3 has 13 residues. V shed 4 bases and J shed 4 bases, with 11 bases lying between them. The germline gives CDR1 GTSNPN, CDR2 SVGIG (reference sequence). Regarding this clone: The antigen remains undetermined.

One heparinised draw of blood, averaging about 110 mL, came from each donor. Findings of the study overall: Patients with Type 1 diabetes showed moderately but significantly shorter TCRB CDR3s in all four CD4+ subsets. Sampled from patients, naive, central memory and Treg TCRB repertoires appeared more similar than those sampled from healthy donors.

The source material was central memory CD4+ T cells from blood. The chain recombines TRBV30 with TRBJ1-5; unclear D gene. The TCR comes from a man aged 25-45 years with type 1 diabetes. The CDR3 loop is CAWTQQQNQPQHF. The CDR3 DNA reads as TGTGCCTGGACCCAACAGCAAAATCAGCCCCAGCATTTT.